The 24 T cell receptor beta chains below were found in one sample sequenced in a study of T cells after yellow fever vaccination. TCRdb analysed the 5' RACE reads with MiXCR anew, one entry per CDR3 protein. This sample yields 250,000 to 400,000 distinct CDR3 sequences, of which about 4% are seen a single time; around 25% belongs to the top ten. The material was PBMCs, obtained 5 days after the yellow fever booster vaccination. The receptors come from a man aged 18 to 29 who received the YFV17D yellow fever vaccine.

This clonotype was counted many times. The rearrangement links TRBV4-3 to TRBJ2-2; no clear D gene. Looked up from germline, CDR1 is LGHNA and CDR2 is YSLEER. V lost 5 bases to trimming and J lost 0 bases, with 10 bases between them. The CDR3 is 15 amino acids. Here the CDR3 reads CASSMGSSNTGELFF. CDR3 sequence (DNA): TGCGCCAGCAGCATGGGAAGCTCGAACACCGGGGAGCTGTTTTTT.

A few counts support this clonotype. CDR3 sequence reads: CASSSGRGDEKLFF. DNA of the CDR3: TGTGCCAGCAGCTCAGGTAGAGGGGATGAAAAACTGTTTTTT. The chain has TRBV7-2 and TRBJ1-4; D is perhaps TRBD1 (5 bases). Germline V gene data show CDR1 as SGHTA and CDR2 as FQGNSA. The V end lost 4 bases, the J end lost 6 bases, and 12 bases lay between the germline ends. CDR3 length: 14 amino acids.

The rearrangement joins TRBV6-6 to TRBJ2-3; 8 positions match TRBD2. Per the germline V gene, CDR1 is MNHNY and CDR2 is SVGAGI (reference sequence). The length of the CDR3 is 18 residues. J was trimmed by 3 bases and V by 5 bases; bases with no gene match: 16. CDR3 in amino acids: CASSLPTGTRRGTDTQYF. Written as DNA, the CDR3 is TGTGCCAGCAGTCTCCCGACCGGGACTAGGAGGGGGACAGATACGCAGTATTTT.

The chain recombines TRBV13 with TRBJ2-1, with D perhaps matching TRBD2 (6 bases). V lost 5 bases and J lost 12, with 23 bases in between. Germline V gene sequence: CDR1 PRHDT, CDR2 FYEKMQ (reference sequence). The CDR3 totals 15 residues. CDR3 in DNA: TGTGCCAGCAGCACCCTCGGGACTTCTTATGGGAGGCAGTTCTTC. Its protein is CASSTLGTSYGRQFF.

The genes are TRBV4-1 and TRBJ2-2; D not certain. The length of the CDR3 is 13 residues. The germline V and J ends were trimmed by 4 bases and 7 bases, with 10 bases remaining between them. Germline V gives CDR1 MGHRA, CDR2 YSYEKL. CDR3 sequence reads: CASSPFEDGELFF. DNA for the CDR3: TGCGCCAGCAGCCCGTTTGAGGACGGGGAGCTGTTTTTT.

This clonotype was recorded a few times. The CDR3 DNA reads TGCGCCAGCAGCTCCAGGACAGGGAGCTCTGGAAACACCATATATTTT. Protein product: CASSSRTGSSGNTIYF. This chain joins TRBV5-1 and TRBJ1-3; TRBD1 matches 8 bases. Unmatched junction bases numbered 5, after V lost 3 bases and J lost 0 bases. Per germline, CDR1 SGHRS and CDR2 YFSETQ. The CDR3 spans 16 residues. Full variable domain (missing parts from reference TRBV5-1 and TRBJ1-3): KAGVTQTPRYLIKTRGQQVTLSCSPISGHRSVSWYQQTPGQGLQFLFEYFSETQRNKGNFPGRFSGRQFSNSRSEMNVSTLELGDSALYLCASSSRTGSSGNTIYFGEGSWLTVV.

There are a few counts of this clonotype. The J gene is TRBJ2-4, the V gene TRBV18, with D perhaps TRBD2 (6 bases). Germline CDR1 is KGHSH and CDR2 is LQKENI. The CDR3 is 15 amino acids. V lost 3 bases to trimming and J lost 7 bases, with 16 bases between them. CDR3 DNA: TGTGCCAGCTCACCGCGGGACCCGCCCCGGAACATTCAGTACTTC. Encoded protein: CASSPRDPPRNIQYF. Full variable domain (remainder filled in from reference TRBV18 and TRBJ2-4): NAGVMQNPRHLVRRRGQEARLRCSPMKGHSHVYWYRQLPEEGLKFMVYLQKENIIDESGMPKERFSAEFPKEGPSILRIQQVVRGDSAAYFCASSPRDPPRNIQYFGAGTRLSVL.

This clonotype has only a few counts. This rearrangement joins TRBV5-6 to TRBJ2-3, with D perhaps matching TRBD1 or TRBD2 (5 bases each). CDR1 SGHDT and CDR2 YYEEEE come from the germline V gene. The V and J ends lost 0 bases and 2 bases respectively, with 16 bases between them. The CDR3 extends over 17 amino acids. The CDR3 protein is CASSLGFGDGATDTQYF. The CDR3 nucleotides are TGTGCCAGCAGCTTGGGTTTTGGGGACGGGGCCACAGATACGCAGTATTTT.

This clonotype showed up many times. This chain links TRBV2 with TRBJ2-2, with 9 bases identical to TRBD1. Trimming removed 6 bases from V and 3 bases from J; junction bases left unmatched: 2. CDR3 length equals 14 residues. Germline CDR1 and CDR2: SNHLY and FYNNEI. CDR3 protein: CASRGQGYTGELFF. DNA for the CDR3: TGTGCCAGCAGGGGACAGGGTTACACCGGGGAGCTGTTTTTT.

This clonotype was seen only a few times. V gene TRBV6-5 combines with J gene TRBJ2-7; no clear D gene. V shed 5 bases and J shed 0 bases, with 11 bases lying between them. The CDR3 spans 14 residues. From germline, CDR1 is MNHEY and CDR2 SVGAGI. CDR3 sequence (DNA): TGTGCCAGCAGTCGAGGACGGAGCTCCTACGAGCAGTACGTC. Encoded protein: CASSRGRSSYEQYV.

The chain employs TRBV12-3 or TRBV12-4 and TRBJ2-3; 7 bases fit TRBD1. V dropped 4 bases and J dropped 0; count of bases not matched to a gene: 16. The CDR3 sequence is 19 residues long. CDR3 in amino acids: CASSCLRTGDRESTDTQYF. For the CDR3, the DNA is TGTGCCAGCAGTTGCCTAAGGACAGGCGATAGAGAGAGCACAGATACGCAGTATTTT.

This clonotype was seen at least ten times. One end of the junction varies from germline; a read error may be responsible. V usage is TRBV24-1 and J usage is TRBJ1-1, with 7 positions matching TRBD1. The CDR3 runs 13 residues. CDR1 and CDR2 (germline): KGHDR, SFDVKD. The CDR3: CATRDRDYTEAFF. In nucleotides, the CDR3 is TGTGCCACCCGTGACAGGGACTACACTGAAGCTTTCTTT.

This clonotype has at least ten counts. The chain carries TRBV27 and TRBJ2-7; TRBD1 aligns across 7 bases. This CDR3 spans 14 amino acids. Germline V gene sequence: CDR1 MNHEY, CDR2 SMNVEV (reference sequence). V lost 3 bases to trimming and J lost 0 bases; unmatched junction nucleotides: 2. DNA for the CDR3: TGTGCCAGCAGTTTTAGGGGGCCCTCCTACGAGCAGTACGTC. Translation: CASSFRGPSYEQYV.

This clonotype was picked up many times. The J gene is TRBJ2-7, the V gene TRBV5-5; D is possibly TRBD1 or TRBD2 (5 bases each). With 7 bases removed from V and 3 bases from J, the gap between germline ends came to 14 bases. The CDR3 runs to 13 residues. Germline CDR1 is SGHKS and CDR2 is YYEKEE (reference sequence). The CDR3, as DNA: TGTGCCAGCGGGACGTGGGGCAGCTACGAGCAGTACTTC. Its translation is CASGTWGSYEQYF. Full variable domain (remainder filled in from reference TRBV5-5 and TRBJ2-7): DAGVTQSPTHLIKTRGQQVTLRCSPISGHKSVSWYQQVLGQGPQFIFQYYEKEERGRGNFPDRFSARQFPNYSSELNVNALLLGDSALYLCASGTWGSYEQYFGPGTRLTVT.

The V and J genes are TRBV9 and TRBJ2-1; 9 positions agree with TRBD2. This CDR3 region has 15 residues. Germline V lookup: CDR1 SGDLS, CDR2 YYNGEE. J gave up 4 bases and V 3 bases, and 5 bases lay outside the gene matches. The CDR3 DNA sequence: TGTGCCAGCAGCGAGAGCGGGGGGAAGTACAATGAGCAGTTCTTC. It translates to CASSESGGKYNEQFF.

V usage is TRBV4-1 and J usage is TRBJ1-1; possible D gene TRBD1, 5 bases. Germline values: CDR1 MGHRA, CDR2 YSYEKL. There are 16 residues in the CDR3. Trimming pared 1 base from V and 12 bases from J, leaving 24 bases between. The CDR3 nucleotides are TGCGCCAGCAGCCAAGTCACCCCATTGTACTCAGGGAGGTCTTTCTTT. It is translated as CASSQVTPLYSGRSFF.

The J gene is TRBJ2-7, the V gene TRBV6-5, with 9 bases that match TRBD2. The CDR3 runs to 15 residues. The germline CDR1 and CDR2 sequences are MNHEY and SVGAGI. With 6 bases clipped from V and 4 bases from J, the junction kept 10 bases outside the gene matches. CDR3 residues: CASSPRRTSDYEQYF. The CDR3, as DNA: TGTGCCAGCAGCCCTCGTAGGACTAGCGATTACGAGCAGTACTTC.

The sample holds a few counts of this clonotype. The rearrangement links TRBV4-1 to TRBJ1-5; 10 nucleotides align to TRBD1. This CDR3 is 16 amino acids long. CDR1 and CDR2 (germline): MGHRA, YSYEKL. V shed 2 bases and J 8 bases; nucleotides not matched to a gene: 9. In nucleotides, the CDR3 is TGCGCCAGCAGCCAACAAATCGGGACAGGGGATAAGCCCCAGCATTTT. It encodes CASSQQIGTGDKPQHF.

The chain carries TRBV7-9 and TRBJ1-4; no clear D gene. This CDR3 is 16 amino acids long. Trimming pared 4 bases from V and 4 bases from J, leaving 16 bases between. The germline gives CDR1 SEHNR, CDR2 FQNEAQ (reference sequence). DNA for the CDR3: TGTGCCAGCAGCTCGAGCAGGAAAAAAGATAATGAAAAACTGTTTTTT. Encoded protein: CASSSSRKKDNEKLFF. Drawing the rest from reference TRBV7-9 and TRBJ1-4, the complete variable domain is DTGVSQNPRHKITKRGQNVTFRCDPISEHNRLYWYRQTLGQGPEFLTYFQNEAQLEKSRLLSDRFSAERPKGSFSTLEIQRTEQGDSAMYLCASSSSRKKDNEKLFFGSGTQLSVL.

CDR3: CASSLVYPKNTEAFF. In nucleotides, the CDR3 is TGTGCCAGCAGCTTAGTCTATCCGAAGAACACTGAAGCTTTCTTT. The chain has TRBV7-2 and TRBJ1-1; D unresolved. Germline CDR1 reads SGHTA; CDR2 reads FQGNSA. Trimming left V 1 base short and J 1 base short, with 10 bases between. CDR3 length: 15 residues.

This sequence joins TRBV6-2 or TRBV6-3 and TRBJ1-1; 7 positions match TRBD1. This CDR3 has 17 amino acids. Germline loops: CDR1 MNHEY, CDR2 SVGEGT. V shed 2 bases, J shed 2 bases, and the junction held 11 bases outside the gene matches. The CDR3 DNA is TGTGCCAGCAGTTACCCTCGTTTCAGGGGGACTAACACTGAAGCTTTCTTT. Translation gives CASSYPRFRGTNTEAFF.

The table lists this clonotype with a few counts. The genes are TRBV5-1 and TRBJ2-1, with TRBD1 matching over 7 bases. Per the germline V gene, CDR1 is SGHRS and CDR2 is YFSETQ. V was clipped by 7 bases and J by 8 bases; unmatched bases: 9. This CDR3 has 13 residues. CDR3 in DNA: TGCGCCAGCCAAGAGGGGGCGGTGGATGAGCAGTTCTTC. Its translation: CASQEGAVDEQFF.

This clonotype has more than one count but fewer than ten. This sequence joins TRBV5-1 and TRBJ2-3, with D perhaps being TRBD1 or TRBD2 (5 bases each). The germline V gene has CDR1 SGHRS and CDR2 YFSETQ. The germline V and J ends were trimmed by 4 bases and 3 bases, with 15 bases remaining between them. The CDR3 totals 15 residues. The CDR3 nucleotides are TGCGCCAGCAGCGCCGGGACCTTCGGGACAGATACGCAGTATTTT. This gives the protein CASSAGTFGTDTQYF.

This clonotype was recorded a few times. This chain links TRBV11-3 with TRBJ2-5; a possible D gene is TRBD2 (5 bases). V was trimmed by 1 base and J by 5 bases, leaving 14 bases between them. Germline values: CDR1 SGHNT, CDR2 YENEEA. The length of the CDR3 is 15 residues. CDR3 residues: CASSLGRGSGETQYF. In nucleotides, the CDR3 is TGTGCCAGCAGCTTAGGCCGCGGGTCCGGGGAGACCCAGTACTTC.